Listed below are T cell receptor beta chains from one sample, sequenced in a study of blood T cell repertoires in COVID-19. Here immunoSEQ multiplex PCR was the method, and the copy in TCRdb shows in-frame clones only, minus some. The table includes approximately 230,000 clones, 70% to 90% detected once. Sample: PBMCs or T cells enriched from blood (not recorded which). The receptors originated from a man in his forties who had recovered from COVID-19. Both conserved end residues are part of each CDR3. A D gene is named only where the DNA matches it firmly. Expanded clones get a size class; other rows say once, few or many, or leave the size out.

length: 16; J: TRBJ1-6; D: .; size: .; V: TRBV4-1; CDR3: CASSPRELAKDSPLHF; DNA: TGCGCCAGCAGCCCCCGGGAATTGGCCAAGGATTCACCCCTCCACTTT
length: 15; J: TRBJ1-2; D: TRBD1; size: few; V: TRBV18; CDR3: CASSPGQGADYGYTF; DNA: TGTGCCAGCTCACCGGGACAGGGGGCTGACTATGGCTACACCTTC
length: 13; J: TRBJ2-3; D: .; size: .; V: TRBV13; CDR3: CASSREAPDTQYF; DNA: TGTGCCAGCAGCCGTGAAGCCCCAGATACGCAGTATTTT
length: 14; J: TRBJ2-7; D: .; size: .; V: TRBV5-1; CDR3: CASSLTLGQGKQYF; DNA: TGCGCCAGCAGCTTGACGTTAGGGCAGGGCAAGCAGTACTTC
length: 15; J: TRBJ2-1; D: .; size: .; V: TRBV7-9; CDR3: CASSPIGSSYNEQFF; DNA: TGTGCCAGCAGCCCCATCGGGAGTTCCTACAATGAGCAGTTCTTC
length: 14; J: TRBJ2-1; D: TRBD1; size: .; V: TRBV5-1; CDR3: CASSFQTGGTEQFF; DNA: TGCGCCAGCAGCTTTCAGACAGGGGGCACTGAGCAGTTCTTC
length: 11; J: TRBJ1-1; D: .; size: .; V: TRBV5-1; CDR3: CASRGGTEAFF; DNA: TGCGCCAGCAGAGGGGGCACTGAAGCTTTCTTT
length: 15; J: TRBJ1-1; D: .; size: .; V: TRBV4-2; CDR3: CASSQDNWRNTEAFF; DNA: TGTGCCAGCAGCCAAGATAATTGGAGGAACACTGAAGCTTTCTTT
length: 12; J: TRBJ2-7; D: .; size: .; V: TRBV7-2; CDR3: CASSLDGDTGYF; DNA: TGTGCCAGCAGCTTAGACGGGGACACAGGGTACTTC
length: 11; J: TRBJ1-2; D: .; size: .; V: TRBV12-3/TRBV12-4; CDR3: CASSPGLGYTF; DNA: TGTGCCAGCAGTCCAGGACTCGGCTACACCTTC
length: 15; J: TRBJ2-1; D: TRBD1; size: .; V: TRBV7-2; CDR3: CASSTGTGGINEQFF; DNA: TGTGCCAGCAGCACCGGGACAGGTGGAATTAATGAGCAGTTCTTC
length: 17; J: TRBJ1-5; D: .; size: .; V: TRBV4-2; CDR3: CASSQEIGLSSNQPQHF; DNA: TGTGCCAGCAGCCAAGAGATTGGGCTGTCGAGCAATCAGCCCCAGCATTTT
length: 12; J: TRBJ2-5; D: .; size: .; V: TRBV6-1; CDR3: CASSDRGETQYF; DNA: TGTGCCAGCAGTGACCGCGGGGAGACCCAGTACTTC
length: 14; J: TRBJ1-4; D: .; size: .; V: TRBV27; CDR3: CASSKRGKEEKLFF; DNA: TGTGCCAGCAGCAAAAGGGGGAAGGAGGAAAAACTGTTTTTT
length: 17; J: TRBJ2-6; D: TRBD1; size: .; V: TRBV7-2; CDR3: CASSSPLGGPGANVLTF; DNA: TGTGCCAGCAGCTCCCCCTTAGGGGGCCCTGGGGCCAACGTCCTGACTTTC
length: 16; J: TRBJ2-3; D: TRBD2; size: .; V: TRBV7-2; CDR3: CASSSGLAGGTDTQYF; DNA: TGTGCCAGCAGCTCAGGACTAGCGGGAGGCACAGATACGCAGTATTTT
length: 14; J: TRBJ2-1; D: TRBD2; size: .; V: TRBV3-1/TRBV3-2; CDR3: CASSRTSGRGEQFF; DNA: TGTGCCAGCAGCCGGACTAGCGGGAGAGGTGAGCAGTTCTTC
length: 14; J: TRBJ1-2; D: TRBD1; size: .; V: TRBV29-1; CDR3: CSVSSGTGGKGYTF; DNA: TGCAGCGTATCGAGCGGGACAGGGGGGAAAGGCTACACCTTC